This TCR beta chain originates from a study of cytomegalovirus exposure and HLA in healthy donors. Germline CDR1 is LGHNA and CDR2 is YSLEER. V was pared by 0 bases and J by 4 bases, with 5 bases of the junction left unmatched. This CDR3 comprises 16 residues. 13 Jbeta primers and 60 Vbeta primers were used for the PCR. Only in-frame clones appear in the TCRdb table, and some are missing; sequencing was by immunoSEQ multiplex PCR. The profile shows 130,000 or so clones, about three fifths of them singletons. The study, taken as a whole, reports: Differences between HLA loci emerged in a later analysis of TCR association rates, with DRB1 most and HLA-C fewest. Trimming of TCR beta V- and J-genes showed a link, identified in a later analysis, to a missense DCLRE1C variant.

In regard to this clone: Its antigen is unidentified.

Input material: PBMCs. The TCR comes from a male donor in good health and CMV-seronegative. The chain links TRBV4-3 to TRBJ2-1; the match to TRBD1 covers 8 bases. The CDR3 DNA reads as TGCGCCAGCAGCCAAGAAGGCCAGGGGGCGTACAATGAGCAGTTCTTC. The encoded protein is CASSQEGQGAYNEQFF.